This note documents a single TCR beta chain sequence. Its antigen is not identified. The data are from a study of synovial regulatory T cells in juvenile arthritis. Study results and limitations: Largely private between patients, iaTreg TCR repertoires showed partial overlap with synovial Teff and blood CPL repertoires.

TCRdb's table, derived via immunoSEQ multiplex PCR, lists solely in-frame clones and lacks some. The table for this sample gives more than 8,000 clones. The CDR3 consists of 16 residues. No DNA is recorded. CDR1 and CDR2 from the germline V gene are MGHRA and YSYEKL. Sequenced input: Treg cells from blood. Subset specified: remaining (HLA-DR-negative) circulating blood Treg cells. This rearrangement joins TRBV4-1 to TRBJ2-7; as DNA is missing, the TRBD1 call by TCRdb cannot be tested. The TCR sequence derives from a donor under 30 with juvenile idiopathic arthritis. CDR3 in amino acids: CASSQGSTGRRYEQYF.